This record looks at one T cell receptor (beta chain) sequence and its context. Its target is not known. These data come from a study of cytomegalovirus exposure and HLA in healthy donors. Study overall: T cells numbering about 180 million yielded 117 million unique TCR beta sequences in an earlier analysis. Study results and limitations: A classifier reportedly called cytomegalovirus status with high sensitivity and specificity. Researchers reported from a later analysis that most CMV-associated TCR beta chains appeared HLA-restricted. Confirmation was obtained in vitro that three CMV-associated chains are specific for CMV antigens.

The study ran its PCR with 60 Vbeta and 13 Jbeta primers. Data came from immunoSEQ multiplex PCR; TCRdb stores just in-frame clones and leaves some out. The sample shows about 92,000 clones, roughly 80% of them seen only once. The clonotype comes from a girl aged 2-10 years in good health and CMV-seropositive. Sequenced material: PBMCs.

The CDR3 region is CASSLASSYNEQFF. CDR3 coding DNA: TGTGCCAGCAGCTTAGCGAGCTCCTACAATGAGCAGTTCTTC. V gene TRBV5-4 combines with J gene TRBJ2-1; D gene unclear. Germline lookup yields CDR1 SGHNT and CDR2 YYREEE (reference sequence). Between the trimmed V and J ends, which lost 2 bases and 0 bases, there was a span of 6 bases. The CDR3 spans 14 residues.